This T cell receptor (beta chain) was sequenced in a study of T cell responses to AZD1222 COVID-19 vaccine. The study, taken as a whole, reports: In the spike-specific TCR repertoire, nearly half reportedly target unmutated variant regions. Among vaccine-associated CD4 TCRs, coverage spanned spike, with dominance at 160-218 and 743-854. Spike-specific TCR breadth and depth rose after two AZD1222 doses. Donors in the cohort were predominantly white British and more often female, and clonal diversity was possibly underestimated.

Some clones are missing from TCRdb's copy, which holds only in-frame ones; the method was immunoSEQ multiplex PCR. This sample has 70,000 to 95,000 clones; 80% to 90% occur once, and the top ten carry more than 2%. This clone was counted between two and nine times. Its antigen is not identified. Sample: peripheral blood, taken 28 days after the second AZD1222 dose. The origin of this receptor is an adult who received the AZD1222 COVID-19 vaccine.

CDR3 sequence: CATSREATNEKLFF. The DNA for the CDR3 is TGTGCCACCAGCCGGGAGGCAACTAATGAAAAACTGTTTTTT. The J gene is TRBJ1-4, the V gene TRBV15, with unresolved D. V lost 5 bases to trimming and J lost 0 bases, with 7 bases between them. The germline V gene encodes CDR1 LNHNV and CDR2 YYDKDF (reference sequence). The CDR3 loop spans 14 amino acids. Full variable domain (rest looked up from reference TRBV15 and TRBJ1-4): DAMVIQNPRYQVTQFGKPVTLSCSQTLNHNVMYWYQQKSSQAPKLLFHYYDKDFNNEADTPDNFQSRRPNTSFCFLDIRSPGLGDTAMYLCATSREATNEKLFFGSGTQLSVL.